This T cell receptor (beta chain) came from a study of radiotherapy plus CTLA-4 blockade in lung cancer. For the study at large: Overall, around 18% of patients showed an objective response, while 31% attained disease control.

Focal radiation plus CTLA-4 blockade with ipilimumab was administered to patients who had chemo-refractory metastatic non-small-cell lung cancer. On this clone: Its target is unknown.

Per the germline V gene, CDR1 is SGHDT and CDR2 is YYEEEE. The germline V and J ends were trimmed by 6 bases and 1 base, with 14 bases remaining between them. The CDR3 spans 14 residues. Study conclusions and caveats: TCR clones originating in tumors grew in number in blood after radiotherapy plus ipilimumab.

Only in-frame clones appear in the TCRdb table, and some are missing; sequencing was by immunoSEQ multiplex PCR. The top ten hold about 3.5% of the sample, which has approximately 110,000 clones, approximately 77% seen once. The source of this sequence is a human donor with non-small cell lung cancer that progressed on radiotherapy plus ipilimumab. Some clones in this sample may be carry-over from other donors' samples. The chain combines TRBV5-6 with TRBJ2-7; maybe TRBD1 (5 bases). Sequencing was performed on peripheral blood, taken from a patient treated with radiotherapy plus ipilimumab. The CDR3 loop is CASTIRQFSYEQYF. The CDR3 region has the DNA TGTGCCAGCACCATCAGACAGTTTTCCTACGAGCAGTACTTC. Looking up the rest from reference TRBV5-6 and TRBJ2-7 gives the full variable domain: DAGVTQSPTHLIKTRGQQVTLRCSPKSGHDTVSWYQQALGQGPQFIFQYYEEEERQRGNFPDRFSGHQFPNYSSELNVNALLLGDSALYLCASTIRQFSYEQYFGPGTRLTVT.